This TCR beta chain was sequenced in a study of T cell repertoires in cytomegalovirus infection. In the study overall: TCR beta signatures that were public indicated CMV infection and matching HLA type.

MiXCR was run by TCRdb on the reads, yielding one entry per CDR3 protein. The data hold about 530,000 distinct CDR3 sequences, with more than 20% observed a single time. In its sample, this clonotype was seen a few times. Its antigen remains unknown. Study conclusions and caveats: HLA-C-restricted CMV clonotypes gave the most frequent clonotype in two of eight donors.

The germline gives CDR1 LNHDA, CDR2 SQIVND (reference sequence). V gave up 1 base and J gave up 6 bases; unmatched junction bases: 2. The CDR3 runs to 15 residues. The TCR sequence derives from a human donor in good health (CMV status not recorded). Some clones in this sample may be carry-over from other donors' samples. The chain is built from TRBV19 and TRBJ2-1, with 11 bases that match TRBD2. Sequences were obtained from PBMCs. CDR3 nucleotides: TGTGCCAGTAGTATAGCTAGCGGGGGGCTCAATGAGCAGTTCTTC. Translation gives CASSIASGGLNEQFF.